This T cell receptor (beta chain) comes out of a study of cytomegalovirus exposure and HLA in healthy donors. The study, taken as a whole, reports: In a later analysis, CMV-associated beta chains were mostly HLA-associated, it appeared.

As for this clone: Its target is not known.

Researchers ran the PCR with 60 Vbeta and 13 Jbeta primers. Clones were read by immunoSEQ multiplex PCR, and TCRdb kept only the in-frame ones, dropping some. This repertoire shows about 180,000 clones, about four fifths found once; its top ten account for 1.9%. Losses at the gene ends were 4 bases for V and 0 bases for J; bases not matched to a gene: 6. Germline V gene sequence: CDR1 SNHLY, CDR2 FYNNEI. The CDR3 loop spans 16 amino acids. This receptor was taken from a woman aged 25 to 39 in good health and CMV-seronegative. Sequencing was carried out using PBMCs. The rearrangement joins TRBV2 to TRBJ1-1, with 9 bases identical to TRBD1. The CDR3 sequence: CASSGTGVLMNTEAFF. The CDR3 nucleotides read TGTGCCAGCAGTGGGACAGGGGTATTAATGAACACTGAAGCTTTCTTT.